This TCR beta chain was documented in a study of T-cell reconstitution after alpha-beta-depleted transplantation in children. This clonotype was observed many times. The CDR3 has 13 residues. CDR1 and CDR2 from the germline V gene are SGHRS and YFSETQ. Trimming pared 4 bases from V and 4 bases from J, leaving 11 bases between. During its preparation, the TCRbeta library received unique molecular identifiers. TCRdb used MiXCR to reprocess the PCR reads, holding one entry per CDR3 protein. The top ten clones hold approximately 2.9% of a sample with hundreds of thousands of distinct CDR3 sequences, about 12% of them seen once.

The sequence was obtained from a human donor who donated a stem cell graft to a child with acute lymphoblastic leukemia. This chain connects TRBV5-1 to TRBJ2-5; D unclear. The material sequenced was PBMCs from the stem cell graft donor, taken from the stem cell graft. In DNA, the CDR3 is TGCGCCAGCAGCCTGAGGCCATTAGAGACCCAGTACTTC. Translated: CASSLRPLETQYF.